These 11 T cell receptor beta chains originate from one sample sequenced in a study of shared clonotypes between healthy human individuals. Produced via immunoSEQ multiplex PCR; TCRdb's table is partial and in-frame only. Here the sample spans around 2.5 million clones, 93% being singletons. The material sequenced was naive CD4+ T cells from PBMCs. Subset meaning: CD45RA+ positively selected. The receptors shown here come from a man between 18 and 29 years old in good health. Some clones in this sample may be carry-over from other donors' samples.

V and J are TRBV27 and TRBJ2-7; 8 nucleotides line up with TRBD2. The CDR3 totals 14 residues. The V gene's germline CDR1 is MNHEY and CDR2 SMNVEV (reference sequence). Germline trimming cut 6 bases from V and 3 bases from J; bases unmatched to any gene: 7. The CDR3 here is CASRKSGGGYEQYF. The CDR3 DNA sequence: TGTGCCAGCAGAAAAAGCGGGGGAGGCTACGAGCAGTACTTC.

This chain links TRBV7-2 with TRBJ2-3; 8 nucleotides match TRBD1. The CDR3 runs to 14 residues. Germline V gives CDR1 SGHTA, CDR2 FQGNSA. Trimming took 3 bases from V and 10 from J; bases not matched to a gene: 9. The CDR3 DNA sequence: TGTGCCAGCAGCTTTGTGACAGGGGATCTGGCGCAGTATTTT. It encodes CASSFVTGDLAQYF.

The chain couples TRBV4-3 to TRBJ2-2; 11 bases align to TRBD1. The CDR3 covers 19 residues. V shed 0 bases, J shed 0 bases, and the junction held 6 bases outside the gene matches. Germline V CDR1 and CDR2: LGHNA, YSLEER. CDR3 bases: TGCGCCAGCAGCCAAGACTGGGACAGGGGGTTCGCGAACACCGGGGAGCTGTTTTTT. This encodes CASSQDWDRGFANTGELFF.

The genes are TRBV19 and TRBJ2-5; a possible D gene is TRBD2 (5 bases). Trimming stripped 8 bases from V and 2 bases from J, with 9 bases between. The CDR3 length is 12 residues. Germline assignment: CDR1 LNHDA and CDR2 SQIVND (reference sequence). CDR3 region: CASSSRQETQYF. For the CDR3, the DNA is TGTGCCAGTTCTAGCAGACAAGAGACCCAGTACTTC.

The chain recombines TRBV7-9 with TRBJ2-1; D gene ambiguous. This CDR3 contains 13 residues. Germline values: CDR1 SEHNR, CDR2 FQNEAQ (reference sequence). V was trimmed by 8 bases and J by 8 bases, leaving 16 bases between them. The CDR3 DNA reads as TGTGCCAGCTTAGGGCTCCGGGTAGATGAGCAGTTCTTC. Protein sequence: CASLGLRVDEQFF. The full variable domain, its missing parts supplied by reference TRBV7-9 and TRBJ2-1, is DTGVSQNPRHKITKRGQNVTFRCDPISEHNRLYWYRQTLGQGPEFLTYFQNEAQLEKSRLLSDRFSAERPKGSFSTLEIQRTEQGDSAMYLCASLGLRVDEQFFGPGTRLTVL.

J is TRBJ2-1 and V is TRBV5-1, with 7 positions matching TRBD1. Per the germline V gene, CDR1 is SGHRS and CDR2 is YFSETQ. The CDR3 contains 16 residues. V trimming: 2 bases; J trimming: 8 bases; junction bases outside the gene matches: 13. The CDR3 nucleotides read TGCGCCAGCAGCTTACGCCCGGGACAGCCCCTCGATGAGCAGTTCTTC. This gives the protein CASSLRPGQPLDEQFF.

The J gene is TRBJ2-1, the V gene TRBV11-3, with D tentatively TRBD2 (5 bases). The CDR3 totals 15 residues. Between the trimmed V and J ends, which lost 1 base and 5 bases, there was a span of 12 bases. Germline CDR1 reads SGHNT; CDR2 reads YENEEA. The CDR3 region is CASSLGGSVHNEQFF. DNA for the CDR3: TGTGCCAGCAGCTTAGGGGGTAGCGTCCACAATGAGCAGTTCTTC.

This clone has a handful of counts. The genes are TRBV29-1 and TRBJ1-1; D unresolved. CDR3 length: 13 residues. CDR1 SQVTM and CDR2 ANQGSEA come from the germline V gene. V gave up 4 bases and J gave up 4 bases, with 13 bases separating them. The CDR3 DNA follows: TGCAGCGTTGCACCACCTCTAGGCACTGAAGCTTTCTTT. The encoded protein is CSVAPPLGTEAFF.

The genes are TRBV29-1 and TRBJ2-3, with TRBD2 matching 7 bases. Unmatched junction bases numbered 11, after V lost 7 bases and J lost 1 base. CDR1 and CDR2 (germline): SQVTM, ANQGSEA. The CDR3 contains 15 residues. Here the CDR3 DNA reads TGCAGCGCCATGGGCCCTAGCGGACGCACAGATACGCAGTATTTT. Amino acid sequence: CSAMGPSGRTDTQYF.

This clone was counted once. The genes are TRBV11-2 and TRBJ1-2; possibly TRBD1 for D (6 bases). Trimming cost V 4 bases and J 7 bases, with 28 bases left between them. This CDR3 has 18 residues. Germline CDR1 and CDR2: SGHAT and FQNNGV. CDR3 DNA sequence: TGTGCCAGCAGCTCACATCGGGGGGGCGTAGAAATATACCGTGGCTACACCTTC. This gives the protein CASSSHRGGVEIYRGYTF.

This clone was counted a single time. The rearrangement links TRBV27 to TRBJ2-7; 10 bases are a match to TRBD2. The CDR3 is 14 amino acids. CDR1 and CDR2 (germline): MNHEY, SMNVEV (reference sequence). V lost 7 bases, J lost 2 bases, and 5 bases stayed unmatched. The CDR3 sequence: CASTHLAGAYEQYF. CDR3 nucleotides: TGTGCCAGCACCCACCTAGCGGGAGCCTACGAGCAGTACTTC.